These 24 T cell receptor beta chains came from one sample sequenced in a study of blood T cell repertoires in COVID-19. The protocol was immunoSEQ multiplex PCR, while the TCRdb copy is restricted to in-frame clones and leaves out a portion. The table lists about 150,000 clones, 87% of them singletons. The sequenced sample consisted of peripheral blood. These receptors all come from a woman aged 55-70 years with active or convalescent COVID-19.

The rearrangement links TRBV5-1 to TRBJ2-7; possible D gene TRBD2, 7 bases. V shed 7 bases and J shed 3 bases, with 20 bases lying between them. CDR3 length equals 15 residues. The germline CDR1 and CDR2 sequences are SGHRS and YFSETQ. CDR3 sequence: CASQYTAGARYEQYF. CDR3 in DNA: TGCGCCAGCCAATACACCGCGGGGGCCCGCTACGAGCAGTACTTC.

V is TRBV2 and J is TRBJ2-1; TRBD1 might be the D (6 bases). Per the germline V gene, CDR1 is SNHLY and CDR2 is FYNNEI. V dropped 4 bases and J dropped 2 bases, with 12 bases sitting between them. The CDR3 is 15 residues long. The CDR3 DNA reads TGTGCCAGCAGTGTCTCCAGGGGAACCTACAATGAGCAGTTCTTC. Protein: CASSVSRGTYNEQFF.

The chain links TRBV4-1 to TRBJ2-3; 7 nucleotides align to TRBD1. Losses at the gene ends were 6 bases for V and 4 bases for J; bases not matched to a gene: 13. Germline V gene lookup returns CDR1 MGHRA and CDR2 YSYEKL. The CDR3 consists of 16 residues. CDR3 in DNA: TGCGCCAGCAGACCTACCGGGACAGCCCTCTCAGATACGCAGTATTTT. Encoded protein: CASRPTGTALSDTQYF.

The rearrangement links TRBV5-1 to TRBJ2-4; 9 bases are shared with TRBD2. The CDR3 extends over 17 amino acids. The germline CDR1 and CDR2 sequences are SGHRS and YFSETQ. V was clipped by 3 bases and J by 4 bases; unmatched bases: 11. Here the CDR3 DNA reads TGCGCCAGCAGCTCCCTGGGGCTAGCGGGGACGAAAAACATTCAGTACTTC. Translating gives CASSSLGLAGTKNIQYF.

The CDR3 loop reads CASRDGGGEAFF. Here the CDR3 DNA reads TGTGCCAGCAGAGACGGAGGTGGTGAAGCTTTCTTT. This chain connects TRBV6-4 to TRBJ1-1; D gene ambiguous. The germline V gene encodes CDR1 MRHNA and CDR2 SNTAGT. The CDR3 runs to 12 residues. V shed 6 bases and J shed 7 bases, with 12 bases lying between them.

This rearrangement joins TRBV5-8 to TRBJ1-2, with TRBD1 matching over 8 bases. The junction had 6 bases not matched to a gene; V was cut back by 4 bases and J by 4 bases. There are 14 residues in the CDR3. Germline V gene sequence: CDR1 SGHTS, CDR2 YDEGEE. The CDR3 loop reads CASSTGQGGYGYTF. Written as DNA, the CDR3 is TGTGCCAGCAGCACAGGACAGGGAGGCTATGGCTACACCTTC.

The CDR3 sequence: CASWERQGLNTEAFF. The CDR3 DNA sequence: TGTGCCAGCTGGGAGAGACAGGGGTTGAACACTGAAGCTTTCTTT. The V call is TRBV19, the J call TRBJ1-1, with 8 bases matching TRBD1. Unmatched junction bases numbered 9, after V lost 9 bases and J lost 0 bases. Germline assignment: CDR1 LNHDA and CDR2 SQIVND (reference sequence). This CDR3 spans 15 amino acids.

The V gene is TRBV19, the J gene TRBJ1-1, with 10 bases aligning to TRBD1. The ends lost 3 bases at V and 4 bases at J; junction bases unmatched: 2. The CDR3 spans 14 residues. Looked up from germline, CDR1 is LNHDA and CDR2 is SQIVND (reference sequence). The chain's CDR3 is CASSMDRGGTEAFF. CDR3 in DNA: TGTGCCAGTAGTATGGACAGGGGGGGCACTGAAGCTTTCTTT.

The chain couples TRBV12-3 or TRBV12-4 to TRBJ1-2; D remains ambiguous. V shed 6 bases and J shed 0 bases, with 8 bases lying between them. The CDR3 runs 13 residues. The CDR3 bases are TGTGCCAGCAGCAGGAGGACTAACTATGGCTACACCTTC. Encoded protein: CASSRRTNYGYTF.

The rearrangement uses TRBV10-3 and TRBJ1-1; D may be TRBD1 (5 bases). Germline V CDR1 and CDR2: ENHRY, SYGVKD. Trimming removed 2 bases from V and 4 bases from J, with 11 bases in between. The CDR3 is made up of 14 amino acids. CDR3 amino acids: CAISEAGRPTEAFF. The CDR3 nucleotides read TGTGCCATCAGTGAGGCAGGGCGCCCCACTGAAGCTTTCTTT.

This rearrangement joins TRBV7-8 to TRBJ1-3; perhaps TRBD1 as D (6 bases). Trimming shortened V by 6 bases and J by 0 bases, and 21 bases separated the two germline ends. The CDR3 length is 18 residues. Germline V gene sequence: CDR1 SGHVS, CDR2 FQNEAQ. CDR3 nucleotides: TGTGCCAGCAGACCCTCAACGGGGGGCACCCTCTCTGGAAACACCATATATTTT. The encoded protein is CASRPSTGGTLSGNTIYF. The full variable domain, its missing parts supplied by reference TRBV7-8 and TRBJ1-3, is GAGVSQSPRYKVAKRGQDVALRCDPISGHVSLFWYQQALGQGPEFLTYFQNEAQLDKSGLPSDRFFAERPEGSVSTLKIQRTQQEDSAVYLCASRPSTGGTLSGNTIYFGEGSWLTVV.

This chain links TRBV21-1 with TRBJ1-2. TRBV21-1 constitutes a pseudogene. This CDR3 comprises 13 residues. CDR3 bases: TGTGCCAGCAGCCTCGATGGGGGGAACGGCTACACCTTC. Amino acid sequence: CASSLDGGNGYTF.

The chain is built from TRBV7-8 and TRBJ1-1; tentative D call: TRBD1 (6 bases). Trimming removed 5 bases at V and 4 bases at J, with 14 bases between. Germline lookup yields CDR1 SGHVS and CDR2 FQNEAQ. The CDR3 loop spans 14 amino acids. CDR3 in DNA: TGTGCCAGCAGCACAGGGACGGGGAGCACTGAAGCTTTCTTT. Translation: CASSTGTGSTEAFF.

The rearrangement links TRBV5-8 to TRBJ1-5; D not resolved. V shed 9 bases and J shed 0 bases, with 13 bases lying between them. CDR1 SGHTS and CDR2 YDEGEE come from the germline V gene. The CDR3 length is 14 residues. The CDR3 nucleotides are TGTGCCACCCGCAGGCTAACTAGCAATCAGCCCCAGCATTTT. Translating it yields CATRRLTSNQPQHF.

This rearrangement joins TRBV4-3 to TRBJ2-1; D is unresolved. The V end was cut by 5 bases, the J end by 0 bases, with 11 bases between. The CDR3 contains 15 residues. The germline V gene has CDR1 LGHNA and CDR2 YSLEER. CDR3 amino acids: CASSKVVSSYNEQFF. The CDR3 DNA reads TGCGCCAGCAGCAAAGTGGTTAGCTCCTACAATGAGCAGTTCTTC.

CDR3 nucleotide sequence: TGTGCTAGTGGTTTATCGGGGGTGAACACTGAAGCTTTCTTT. This codes for CASGLSGVNTEAFF. V gene TRBV12-5 combines with J gene TRBJ1-1; D is possibly TRBD1 (5 bases). This CDR3 has 14 residues. Between the trimmed V and J ends, which lost 3 bases and 0 bases, there was a span of 8 bases. In germline, CDR1 is LGHNT, CDR2 FRNRAP.

The chain links TRBV3-1 (or the pseudogene TRBV3-2) to TRBJ1-2, with a weak D call TRBD1 (6 bases). Germline lookup yields CDR1 LGHDT and CDR2 YNNKEL (reference sequence). The CDR3 is 13 residues long. Trimming shortened V by 3 bases and J by 13 bases, and 18 bases separated the two germline ends. Here the CDR3 reads CASSQTQTGQGTF. The CDR3 DNA reads TGTGCCAGCAGCCAGACCCAGACAGGACAAGGCACCTTC.

The chain employs TRBV19 and TRBJ2-2, with TRBD1 matching over 9 bases. The CDR3 spans 15 residues. CDR1 LNHDA and CDR2 SQIVND come from the germline V gene (reference sequence). V shed 7 bases and J 6 bases; nucleotides not matched to a gene: 9. In nucleotides, the CDR3 is TGTGCCAGTAAAACAGGGGGCATGATGGCCGGGGAGCTGTTTTTT. This encodes CASKTGGMMAGELFF. Filled out from reference TRBV19 and TRBJ2-2, the complete variable domain reads DGGITQSPKYLFRKEGQNVTLSCEQNLNHDAMYWYRQDPGQGLRLIYYSQIVNDFQKGDIAEGYSVSREKKESFPLTVTSAQKNPTAFYLCASKTGGMMAGELFFGEGSRLTVL.

This chain uses TRBV7-8 with TRBJ1-3; the match to TRBD1 covers 7 bases. The CDR3 sequence is 13 residues long. The V and J ends lost 8 bases and 2 bases, in that order; junction bases with no gene match: 3. Germline assignment: CDR1 SGHVS and CDR2 FQNEAQ. In DNA, the CDR3 is TGTGCCAGCGGCGACAGGGCTGGAAACACCATATATTTT. Protein product: CASGDRAGNTIYF.

The V call is TRBV4-3, the J call TRBJ1-2, with D tentatively TRBD1 (6 bases). Trimming left V 3 bases short and J 6 bases short, with 17 bases between. Germline CDR1 and CDR2: LGHNA and YSLEER. This CDR3 has 15 residues. The CDR3 protein is CASSQFIQGQHGYTF. The DNA for the CDR3 is TGCGCCAGCAGCCAGTTTATACAGGGCCAGCATGGCTACACCTTC.

The CDR3 bases are TGTGCCAGCAGCTTTTGGACAGGGGACATCACTGAAGCTTTCTTT. Protein sequence: CASSFWTGDITEAFF. This chain uses TRBV13 with TRBJ1-1; TRBD1 matches 9 bases. V was pared by 3 bases and J by 4 bases, with 6 bases of the junction left unmatched. CDR1 and CDR2 from the germline V gene are PRHDT and FYEKMQ (reference sequence). The CDR3 totals 15 residues.

The gene calls are TRBV12-1 and TRBJ2-3; whether TRBD2, the table's D call, matches the DNA was not checked. TRBV12-1 is a known pseudogene. CDR3 length: 20 amino acids. CDR3 residues: CASSSKTSGGRGHSTDTQYF. CDR3 in DNA: TGTGCCAGCAGCTCCAAGACTAGCGGGGGGCGCGGCCATAGCACAGATACGCAGTATTTT.

The rearrangement joins TRBV21-1 to TRBJ1-1. TRBV21-1 is a pseudogene locus. This CDR3 contains 9 residues. For the CDR3, the DNA is TGTGCCAGCAGCATTCGTGCTTTCTTT. Translation gives CASSIRAFF.

J is TRBJ1-1 and V is TRBV18; tentative D call: TRBD1 (6 bases). Trimming took 3 bases from V and 1 from J, leaving 12 bases between them. Per the germline V gene, CDR1 is KGHSH and CDR2 is LQKENI. CDR3 length equals 15 residues. CDR3 amino acids: CASSPRTDANTEAFF. As DNA, the CDR3 is TGTGCCAGCTCACCCCGGACAGATGCGAACACTGAAGCTTTCTTT.